The rows below give T cell receptor beta chains drawn from one sample of a study of T cell clonotyping in hematopoietic cell transplantation. Assay used: immunoSEQ multiplex PCR; TCRdb lists only in-frame clones, some missing. The sample includes roughly 3,000 clones, around 72% of them seen just once. Sequencing used peripheral blood mononuclear cells, obtained 180 days after allogeneic stem cell transplant. Every receptor here comes from a male patient aged 55-69 years who had an allogeneic stem cell transplant, so T cells may come from the graft donor. Some clones in this sample may be carry-over from other donors' samples. CDR3s include the opening cysteine and the closing phenylalanine or tryptophan. A D gene is named only where the DNA matches it firmly. Only part of the rows carry a size: once, few, many, or a class if the clone is expanded.

abundance: .; d_gene: TRBD1; v_gene: TRBV9; j_gene: TRBJ2-3; CDR3nt: TGTGCCAGCAGCGGATACAGGGGGAGAGATACGCAGTATTTT; CDR3aa: CASSGYRGRDTQYF
abundance: .; d_gene: .; v_gene: TRBV11-2; j_gene: TRBJ1-5; CDR3nt: TGTGCCAGCAGCTTCGGTTTAGATCAGCCCCAGCATTTT; CDR3aa: CASSFGLDQPQHF
abundance: few; d_gene: TRBD2; v_gene: TRBV7-7; j_gene: TRBJ2-1; CDR3nt: TGTGCTAGCAGCTTAATTAGCGGGAGCTCCTACAATGAGCAGTTCTTC; CDR3aa: CASSLISGSSYNEQFF
abundance: .; d_gene: .; v_gene: TRBV6-5; j_gene: TRBJ2-6; CDR3nt: TGTGCCAGCAGTTACGGCGGTTATGGGGCCAACGTCCTGACTTTC; CDR3aa: CASSYGGYGANVLTF
abundance: large; d_gene: TRBD1; v_gene: TRBV7-2; j_gene: TRBJ2-7; CDR3nt: TGTGCCAGCAGCCCCACAGGGGCCTACGAGCAGTACTTC; CDR3aa: CASSPTGAYEQYF
abundance: .; d_gene: .; v_gene: TRBV6-5; j_gene: TRBJ2-1; CDR3nt: TGTGCCAGCTCCTTGACTAGGGATAATGAGCAGTTCTTC; CDR3aa: CASSLTRDNEQFF
abundance: .; d_gene: TRBD2; v_gene: TRBV30; j_gene: TRBJ2-2; CDR3nt: TGTGCCTGGAGTGGATTAGCGGGTTCGAACACCGGGGAGCTGTTTTTT; CDR3aa: CAWSGLAGSNTGELFF
abundance: .; d_gene: .; v_gene: TRBV10-1; j_gene: TRBJ2-5; CDR3nt: TGCGCCAGCGGGAGCGGACAAGAGACCCAGTACTTC; CDR3aa: CASGSGQETQYF
abundance: .; d_gene: TRBD2; v_gene: TRBV9; j_gene: TRBJ2-7; CDR3nt: TGTGCCAGCAGCGTAGGTAGCGGGAGCTACGAGCAGTACTTC; CDR3aa: CASSVGSGSYEQYF
abundance: .; d_gene: .; v_gene: TRBV7-6; j_gene: TRBJ1-5; CDR3nt: TGTGCCAGCAGCTTCGGCCAGGGAGCGGGACAGCCCCAGCATTTT; CDR3aa: CASSFGQGAGQPQHF
abundance: .; d_gene: .; v_gene: TRBV6-5; j_gene: TRBJ1-1; CDR3nt: TGTGCCAGCAGTTACTCTAGGGTGAACACTGAAGCTTTCTTT; CDR3aa: CASSYSRVNTEAFF
abundance: .; d_gene: TRBD1; v_gene: TRBV6-1; j_gene: TRBJ1-5; CDR3nt: TGTGCCAGCAACGGGGGGACAGGATATCAGCCCCAGCATTTT; CDR3aa: CASNGGTGYQPQHF
abundance: .; d_gene: .; v_gene: TRBV9; j_gene: TRBJ1-3; CDR3nt: TGTGCCAGCAGCGGAGGGGGACTGTGGGGAAACACCATATATTTT; CDR3aa: CASSGGGLWGNTIYF
abundance: few; d_gene: TRBD1; v_gene: TRBV28; j_gene: TRBJ1-5; CDR3nt: TGTGCCAGCAGACTACTAGGGGGCCTTCAGCCCCAGCATTTT; CDR3aa: CASRLLGGLQPQHF
abundance: .; d_gene: .; v_gene: TRBV25-1; j_gene: TRBJ1-1; CDR3nt: TGTGCCAGCAGTGAACAGGGAAGGACTGAAGCTTTCTTT; CDR3aa: CASSEQGRTEAFF
abundance: .; d_gene: .; v_gene: TRBV5-1; j_gene: TRBJ2-7; CDR3nt: TGCGCCAGCAGCTTGGAAACGGCGGGGCCCTACGAGCAGTACTTC; CDR3aa: CASSLETAGPYEQYF
abundance: .; d_gene: .; v_gene: TRBV7-2; j_gene: TRBJ2-7; CDR3nt: TGTGCCAGCAGCTTATCGGGCTCCTACGAGCAGTACTTC; CDR3aa: CASSLSGSYEQYF
abundance: large; d_gene: .; v_gene: TRBV21-1; j_gene: TRBJ2-7; CDR3nt: TGTGCCAGCAGCAAGGGCGGGGCCTACGAGCAGTACTTC; CDR3aa: CASSKGGAYEQYF
abundance: .; d_gene: TRBD1; v_gene: TRBV6-5; j_gene: TRBJ1-2; CDR3nt: TGTGCCAGCAGTTTCGACAGGGGGGAGGGCTACACCTTC; CDR3aa: CASSFDRGEGYTF
abundance: .; d_gene: .; v_gene: TRBV11-2; j_gene: TRBJ2-2; CDR3nt: TGTGCCAGCAGCCTTCCAACGGGACAGAACACCGGGGAGCTGTTTTTT; CDR3aa: CASSLPTGQNTGELFF
abundance: .; d_gene: TRBD2; v_gene: TRBV28; j_gene: TRBJ2-7; CDR3nt: TGTGCCACAAGGACTAGCGGGAGGGGGTCTCCCTACGAGCAGTACTTC; CDR3aa: CATRTSGRGSPYEQYF
abundance: .; d_gene: .; v_gene: TRBV28; j_gene: TRBJ2-7; CDR3nt: TGTGCCAGCAGTTGGACGGTTACCTACGAGCAGTACTTC; CDR3aa: CASSWTVTYEQYF
abundance: few; d_gene: .; v_gene: TRBV5-5; j_gene: TRBJ2-1; CDR3nt: TGTGCCAGCAGCTTAATTTTAAGGGACTCGGGTATGAATGAGCAGTTCTTC; CDR3aa: CASSLILRDSGMNEQFF
abundance: .; d_gene: .; v_gene: TRBV5-8; j_gene: TRBJ2-2; CDR3nt: TGTGCCAGCAGCTTGGACAGCGGGACCGGGGAGCTGTTTTTT; CDR3aa: CASSLDSGTGELFF
abundance: .; d_gene: .; v_gene: TRBV30; j_gene: TRBJ1-2; CDR3nt: TGTGCCTGGAACGGAATTTCCTATGGCTACACCTTC; CDR3aa: CAWNGISYGYTF
abundance: .; d_gene: .; v_gene: TRBV11-2; j_gene: TRBJ1-2; CDR3nt: TGTGCCAGCAGCTTAGATCTGGGCAGCCTTAGGGGCTACACCTTC; CDR3aa: CASSLDLGSLRGYTF
abundance: .; d_gene: .; v_gene: TRBV30; j_gene: TRBJ1-4; CDR3nt: TGTGCCTGGCAACATCTAGGTCGCCAAAAACTGTTTTTT; CDR3aa: CAWQHLGRQKLFF
abundance: .; d_gene: .; v_gene: TRBV30; j_gene: TRBJ2-5; CDR3nt: TGTGCCTGGAGACCGGACGGAATCCAAGAGACCCAGTACTTC; CDR3aa: CAWRPDGIQETQYF
abundance: .; d_gene: TRBD1; v_gene: TRBV27; j_gene: TRBJ2-7; CDR3nt: TGTGCCAGCACCCGCGGCGGGACAGGTGGATCCTACGAGCAGTACTTC; CDR3aa: CASTRGGTGGSYEQYF
abundance: .; d_gene: TRBD1; v_gene: TRBV5-3; j_gene: TRBJ1-2; CDR3nt: TGTGCCAGAAGCCCGAGAACCGTAGACAGGGGGCCCACGAGTGGCTACACCTTC; CDR3aa: CARSPRTVDRGPTSGYTF